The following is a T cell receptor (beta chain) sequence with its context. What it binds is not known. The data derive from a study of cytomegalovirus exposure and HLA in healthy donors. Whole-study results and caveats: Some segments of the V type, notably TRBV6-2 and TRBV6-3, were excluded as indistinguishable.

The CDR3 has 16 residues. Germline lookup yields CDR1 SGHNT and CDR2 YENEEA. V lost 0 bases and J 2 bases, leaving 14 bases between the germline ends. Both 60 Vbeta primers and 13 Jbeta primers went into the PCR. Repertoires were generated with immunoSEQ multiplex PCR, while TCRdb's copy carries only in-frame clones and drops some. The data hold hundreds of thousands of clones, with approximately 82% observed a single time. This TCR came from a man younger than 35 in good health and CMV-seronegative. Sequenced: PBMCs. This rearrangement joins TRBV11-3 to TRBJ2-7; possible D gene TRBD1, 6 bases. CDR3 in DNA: TGTGCCAGCAGCTTAGATGGGGGCCTCGGTCCCTACGAGCAGTACTTC. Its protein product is CASSLDGGLGPYEQYF.